This TCR beta chain is from a study of CD8 T cells in ankylosing spondylitis. Findings and caveats of the study: Blood of patients with ankylosing spondylitis appeared to be characterized by a TCR beta motif of several highly homologous variants. Peripheral blood samples showed relatively rare disease-linked clones, and these clones were CD8+.

The length of the CDR3 is 16 residues. CDR1 SGHDT and CDR2 YYEEEE come from the germline V gene. Trimming cost V 3 bases and J 2 bases, with 14 bases left between them. A word on this clonotype: The antigen is not known.

TCRdb independently ran MiXCR on the 5' RACE reads; one entry per CDR3 protein. The data contain fewer than 450,000 distinct CDR3 sequences, 15% to 20% of them singletons. This chain joins TRBV5-6 and TRBJ1-4; no clear D gene. What was sequenced was blood, either unsorted or a sorted T cell fraction (not recorded which). The TCR originated in a male donor with ankylosing spondylitis. The CDR3 is CASSSDTGFTNEKLFF. As DNA, the CDR3 is TGTGCCAGCAGCTCGGATACGGGTTTCACTAATGAAAAACTGTTTTTT.